One sample yielded the 26 T cell receptor beta chains listed below, sequenced in a study of control samples from healthy donors and cancer patients. Produced via immunoSEQ multiplex PCR; TCRdb's table is partial and in-frame only. The sample has around 110,000 clones; 80% to 90% are singletons. Sequenced input: PBMCs. The receptors originated from a woman aged 50 to 65 with colorectal cancer.

This clone came up once. The chain has TRBV2 and TRBJ1-5; D is perhaps TRBD1 (6 bases). This CDR3 has 14 residues. Trimming took off 5 bases at V and 4 bases at J, with 12 bases between the two ends. Germline assignment: CDR1 SNHLY and CDR2 FYNNEI. The CDR3 nucleotides read TGTGCCAGCAGTCCGGACAGTTCAAATCAGCCCCAGCATTTT. Amino acid sequence: CASSPDSSNQPQHF.

This clone was observed a few times. The chain employs TRBV7-6 and TRBJ2-5, with TRBD2 identical over 13 bases. The CDR3 is 17 amino acids. In germline, CDR1 is SGHVS, CDR2 FNYEAQ. Trimming took 1 base from V and 4 from J; bases not matched to a gene: 6. This chain's CDR3 is CASSLGTSGSGAETQYF. The CDR3 DNA reads TGTGCCAGCAGCTTAGGGACTAGCGGGAGCGGCGCAGAGACCCAGTACTTC.

The genes are TRBV5-1 and TRBJ2-7; possible D gene TRBD2, 6 bases. This CDR3 comprises 14 residues. Trimming pared 0 bases from V and 7 bases from J, leaving 14 bases between. Germline CDR1 is SGHRS and CDR2 is YFSETQ. CDR3 DNA: TGCGCCAGCAGCTTGGACTTACTCGGAGGGGAGCAGTACTTC. Its protein is CASSLDLLGGEQYF.

This sequence joins TRBV2 and TRBJ2-2, with D hard to call. The CDR3 consists of 12 residues. V was trimmed by 5 bases and J by 9 bases, leaving 10 bases between them. CDR1 and CDR2 from the germline V gene are SNHLY and FYNNEI. CDR3 amino acids: CASSFMARELFF. DNA for the CDR3: TGTGCCAGCAGTTTCATGGCGAGGGAGCTGTTTTTT.

This clone occurred a few times. The J gene is TRBJ2-4, the V gene TRBV4-1; D is perhaps TRBD2 (6 bases). Germline CDR1 reads MGHRA; CDR2 reads YSYEKL. Trimming removed 4 bases from V and 1 base from J, with 14 bases in between. The CDR3 runs 16 residues. The CDR3 DNA follows: TGCGCCAGCAGCCCCTCGGAGGGTCTCGCCAAAAACATTCAGTACTTC. This gives the protein CASSPSEGLAKNIQYF.

The chain combines TRBV7-6 with TRBJ1-1, with a weak D call TRBD1 (5 bases). CDR1 is SGHVS and CDR2 is FNYEAQ in the germline V gene. This CDR3 has 15 residues. Between the trimmed V and J ends, which lost 1 base and 3 bases, there was a span of 12 bases. CDR3 sequence: CASSLGGRADTEAFF. The CDR3 coding sequence is TGTGCCAGCAGCTTAGGTGGCAGGGCGGACACTGAAGCTTTCTTT.

The chain has TRBV29-1 and TRBJ1-2; 11 bases are shared with TRBD1. Trimming took 4 bases from V and 6 from J; bases not matched to a gene: 4. Germline-derived CDR1 and CDR2 are SQVTM and ANQGSEA. CDR3 length: 13 residues. This CDR3 is CSVAGQGVNGYTF. The CDR3 DNA sequence: TGCAGCGTTGCGGGACAGGGGGTAAATGGCTACACCTTC.

V is TRBV6-5 and J is TRBJ2-5; D gene uncertain. V gave up 6 bases and J gave up 5 bases, with 13 bases separating them. Germline V gene sequence: CDR1 MNHEY, CDR2 SVGAGI. The CDR3 loop spans 13 amino acids. CDR3 sequence (DNA): TGTGCCAGCAGCCGACTGGGGTCTGAGACCCAGTACTTC. The encoded protein is CASSRLGSETQYF.

V is TRBV30 and J is TRBJ2-7; TRBD1 might be the D (6 bases). V was clipped by 4 bases and J by 0 bases, with 13 bases between them. This CDR3 is built from 14 residues. CDR1 and CDR2 (germline): GTSNPN, SVGIG (reference sequence). DNA of the CDR3: TGTGCCTGGAACCCCGACAGGAGCTCCTACGAGCAGTACTTC. Its protein is CAWNPDRSSYEQYF.

The gene calls are TRBV5-6 and TRBJ2-5; 10 positions agree with TRBD2. The CDR3 runs to 16 residues. Germline values: CDR1 SGHDT, CDR2 YYEEEE. V gave up 4 bases and J gave up 5 bases; unmatched junction bases: 11. CDR3 DNA sequence: TGTGCCAGCAGCCGACAAGCGGGAGGGGTCGGGGAGACCCAGTACTTC. It codes for CASSRQAGGVGETQYF.

This clone was seen once. The genes are TRBV20-1 and TRBJ1-2; D not resolved. Germline V gene data show CDR1 as DFQATT and CDR2 as SNEGSKA (reference sequence). The CDR3 extends over 13 amino acids. V was pared by 3 bases and J by 4 bases, with 12 bases between. The CDR3 region has the DNA TGCAGTGCTAGTGACATTGGCGGCTATGGCTACACCTTC. Amino acid sequence: CSASDIGGYGYTF.

The V and J genes are TRBV9 and TRBJ1-2, with TRBD1 as a possible D gene (5 bases). CDR1 is SGDLS, CDR2 YYNGEE, per germline. The CDR3 covers 15 residues. Trimming pared 2 bases from V and 5 bases from J, leaving 16 bases between. CDR3 in amino acids: CASSVNVGTGYGYTF. CDR3 coding DNA: TGTGCCAGCAGCGTGAACGTGGGGACCGGGTATGGCTACACCTTC.

This rearrangement joins TRBV18 to TRBJ2-5, with 8 positions matching TRBD2. The CDR3 covers 16 residues. Trimming removed 4 bases from V and 5 bases from J; junction bases left unmatched: 12. Germline V lookup: CDR1 KGHSH, CDR2 LQKENI. In nucleotides, the CDR3 is TGTGCCAGCTCACGGTTACTCAGCGGGAGTGGTGAGACCCAGTACTTC. This gives the protein CASSRLLSGSGETQYF.

This chain joins TRBV11-2 and TRBJ1-3, with 7 positions matching TRBD1. Germline V lookup: CDR1 SGHAT, CDR2 FQNNGV. This CDR3 is built from 16 residues. J lost 3 bases, V lost 8 bases, and 13 bases had no gene match. The chain's CDR3 is CASGYRGGRLGNTIYF. The CDR3 DNA reads TGTGCCAGCGGATACAGGGGTGGGAGGCTTGGAAACACCATATATTTT.

The chain couples TRBV4-1 to TRBJ1-4; TRBD1 aligns across 8 bases. CDR1 MGHRA and CDR2 YSYEKL come from the germline V gene. J was trimmed by 7 bases and V by 3 bases; bases with no gene match: 7. The CDR3 runs to 15 residues. This CDR3 is CASSQDRVAGEKLFF. The CDR3 nucleotides are TGCGCCAGCAGCCAGGACAGGGTGGCGGGTGAAAAACTGTTTTTT.

This clone was counted between two and nine times. Other nucleotide sequences from this sample produce the same CDR3. The rearrangement links TRBV5-1 to TRBJ1-5; D unresolved. With 0 bases removed from V and 4 bases from J, the gap between germline ends came to 8 bases. There are 14 residues in the CDR3. Germline V gene data show CDR1 as SGHRS and CDR2 as YFSETQ. Written as DNA, the CDR3 is TGCGCCAGCAGCTTGGGGACGGATAATCAGCCCCAGCATTTT. It is translated as CASSLGTDNQPQHF.

This chain joins TRBV6-1 and TRBJ2-5, with TRBD2 matching over 14 bases. Germline V gene data show CDR1 as MNHNS and CDR2 as SASEGT. This CDR3 contains 16 residues. The junction had 5 bases not matched to a gene; V was cut back by 4 bases and J by 4 bases. CDR3 protein: CASSGLAGGPPETQYF. CDR3 in DNA: TGTGCCAGCAGTGGACTAGCGGGGGGGCCTCCAGAGACCCAGTACTTC.

The gene calls are TRBV7-2 and TRBJ1-1; D not certain. The CDR3 covers 14 residues. The V gene lost 1 base and the J gene lost 1 base, with 7 bases spanning the gap. CDR1 is SGHTA, CDR2 FQGNSA, per germline. CDR3 nucleotides: TGTGCCAGCAGCTTAGTAGGGCAGAACACTGAAGCTTTCTTT. Translating it yields CASSLVGQNTEAFF.

V and J are TRBV25-1 and TRBJ1-2; no firm D call. V shed 3 bases and J shed 14 bases, with 10 bases lying between them. Per germline, CDR1 MGHDK and CDR2 SYGVNS. This CDR3 is 10 amino acids long. CDR3 sequence: CASSDFAWTF. As DNA, the CDR3 is TGTGCCAGCAGTGACTTTGCATGGACCTTC.

The chain uses TRBV6-5 and TRBJ1-1; 7 bases align to TRBD1. The germline V gene encodes CDR1 MNHEY and CDR2 SVGAGI. The CDR3 totals 14 residues. After removal of 6 bases from V and 2 bases from J, the junction contained 6 bases not matched to a gene. CDR3 bases: TGTGCCAGCAGCACTCACAGGGGAAACACTGAAGCTTTCTTT. The encoded protein is CASSTHRGNTEAFF.

The chain uses TRBV29-1 and TRBJ2-3; D is unclear. V was pared by 1 base and J by 4 bases, with 12 bases between. This CDR3 is built from 14 residues. Germline V lookup: CDR1 SQVTM, CDR2 ANQGSEA. For the CDR3, the DNA is TGCAGCGTTGAAGGGCAGGTCCGACCAGATACGCAGTATTTT. This codes for CSVEGQVRPDTQYF.

Written as DNA, the CDR3 is TGCAGCGCATGGACAGGGGGTAGCTATGGCTACACCTTC. Residues: CSAWTGGSYGYTF. J is TRBJ1-2 and V is TRBV29-1; 10 bases line up with TRBD1. Germline CDR1 is SQVTM and CDR2 is ANQGSEA. The CDR3 has 13 amino acids. V shed 7 bases and J 4 bases; nucleotides not matched to a gene: 6.

This clone occurred once. The rearrangement links TRBV13 to TRBJ2-7; D perhaps matches TRBD1 (6 bases). Germline loops: CDR1 PRHDT, CDR2 FYEKMQ (reference sequence). Trimming shortened V by 5 bases and J by 3 bases, and 14 bases separated the two germline ends. This CDR3 spans 14 amino acids. CDR3 sequence: CASSPSRDNYEQYF. In DNA, the CDR3 is TGTGCCAGCAGCCCCAGCCGGGACAACTACGAGCAGTACTTC.

This sequence joins TRBV9 and TRBJ1-2; D not resolved. V was pared by 2 bases and J by 1 base, with 12 bases between. There are 15 residues in the CDR3. Germline V lookup: CDR1 SGDLS, CDR2 YYNGEE. DNA for the CDR3: TGTGCCAGCAGCGTCGCCCCCCAGAATAACTATGGCTACACCTTC. Residues: CASSVAPQNNYGYTF.

This clone was seen just once. This chain connects TRBV27 to TRBJ2-4; possible D gene TRBD1, 5 bases. The CDR3 runs 16 residues. Between the trimmed V and J ends, which lost 3 bases and 1 base, there was a span of 13 bases. Germline values: CDR1 MNHEY, CDR2 SMNVEV (reference sequence). The DNA of the CDR3 is TGTGCCAGCAGTTTCGGAAGTGGGGCGGCCAAAAACATTCAGTACTTC. Encoded protein: CASSFGSGAAKNIQYF.

V and J are TRBV7-9 and TRBJ2-1, with D tentatively TRBD2 (5 bases). V was clipped by 1 base and J by 7 bases, with 14 bases between them. The CDR3 runs 15 residues. In germline, CDR1 is SEHNR, CDR2 FQNEAQ (reference sequence). The CDR3 sequence: CASSLDYPPGNEQFF. CDR3 DNA sequence: TGTGCCAGCAGCTTAGACTATCCACCGGGGAATGAGCAGTTCTTC.